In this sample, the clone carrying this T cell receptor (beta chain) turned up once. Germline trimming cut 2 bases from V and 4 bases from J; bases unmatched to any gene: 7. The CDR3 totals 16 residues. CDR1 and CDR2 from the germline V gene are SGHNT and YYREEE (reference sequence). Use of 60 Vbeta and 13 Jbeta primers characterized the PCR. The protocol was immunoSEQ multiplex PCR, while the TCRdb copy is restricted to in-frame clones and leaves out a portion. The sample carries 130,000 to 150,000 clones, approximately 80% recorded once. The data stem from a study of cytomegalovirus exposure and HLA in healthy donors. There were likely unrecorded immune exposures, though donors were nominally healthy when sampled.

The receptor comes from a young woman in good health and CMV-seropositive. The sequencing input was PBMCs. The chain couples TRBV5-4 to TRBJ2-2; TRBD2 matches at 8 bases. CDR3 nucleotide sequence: TGTGCCAGCAGCTTTGCCGGGACTAGGGGCACCGGGGAGCTGTTTTTT. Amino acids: CASSFAGTRGTGELFF.